This T cell receptor beta chain was identified during a study of blood T cells in healthy people across ages. Findings of the study overall: Researchers deemed the diversity estimates from one million T cells underestimates. Naive CD4+ cells and diversity were both higher in long-lived donors than in aged donors.

This clonotype has a handful of counts. The target antigen is unknown. Primed by a sample-barcoded 5' primer and a J-beta primer mix, a second PCR proceeded for 7 to 11 cycles. Through a template-switch adaptor with 12 random nucleotides, each cDNA molecule received a tag. TCRdb called the 5' RACE reads again in MiXCR, with one record for every CDR3 protein. This sample has 1,800,000 or so distinct CDR3 sequences, with 39% found just once. Germline CDR1 reads KGHSY; CDR2 reads FQNENV. The CDR3 runs to 15 residues. Trimming shortened V by 4 bases and J by 8 bases, and 18 bases separated the two germline ends.

This TCR was sampled from a human donor in good health. Sequencing was performed on blood. The V gene is TRBV16, the J gene TRBJ2-1, with D maybe TRBD1 (6 bases). CDR3: CASSPAQGWSDEQFF. In nucleotides, the CDR3 is TGTGCCAGCAGCCCCGCTCAGGGGTGGTCTGATGAGCAGTTCTTC.